The 19 T cell receptor beta chains given below trace back to one sample, sequenced in a study of blood T cell repertoires in COVID-19. The protocol was immunoSEQ multiplex PCR, while the TCRdb copy is restricted to in-frame clones and leaves out a portion. The sample yields tens of thousands of clones, over 75% seen once. The sequenced material came from peripheral blood. The receptor source for this set is a human donor with active COVID-19. The donor label of this sample is uncertain.

V usage is TRBV3-1 (or the pseudogene TRBV3-2) and J usage is TRBJ1-2, with TRBD1 identical over 10 bases. The trim removed 5 bases at V and 6 bases at J, leaving 3 bases unmatched. The CDR3 length is 13 residues. From germline, CDR1 is LGHDT and CDR2 YNNKEL (reference sequence). CDR3 sequence: CASSWDRGNGYTF. CDR3 DNA: TGTGCCAGCAGCTGGGACAGGGGAAATGGCTACACCTTC.

The J gene is TRBJ1-6, the V gene TRBV2; weak D call: TRBD1 (5 bases). Germline CDR1 and CDR2: SNHLY and FYNNEI. The CDR3 extends over 15 amino acids. The V end was cut by 11 bases, the J end by 7 bases, with 21 bases between. CDR3 loop: CAGGALMGSNSPLHF. DNA for the CDR3: TGTGCCGGAGGGGCGTTGATGGGATCAAATTCACCCCTCCACTTT.

This chain uses TRBV6-5 with TRBJ2-5, with 9 bases matching TRBD1. Trimming cost V 7 bases and J 5 bases; bases outside gene matches: 5. The CDR3 covers 13 residues. Per germline, CDR1 MNHEY and CDR2 SVGAGI. CDR3 coding DNA: TGTGCCAGCACCGGGACAGGGAGGGAGACCCAGTACTTC. Protein product: CASTGTGRETQYF.

In its sample, this clone was seen once. The CDR3 sequence: CASSEDPGVHYGYTF. CDR3 nucleotides: TGTGCCAGCAGCGAAGATCCAGGGGTTCACTATGGCTACACCTTC. V usage is TRBV9 and J usage is TRBJ1-2; possible D gene TRBD1, 6 bases. CDR3 size: 15 residues. CDR1 and CDR2 (germline): SGDLS, YYNGEE. Trimming pared 3 bases from V and 3 bases from J, leaving 15 bases between.

In this sample, this clone turned up once. In DNA form, the CDR3 reads TGTGCCAGCAGCGGCGCAGGGGTGAATGAGCAGTTCTTC. Translating gives CASSGAGVNEQFF. This chain uses TRBV5-6 with TRBJ2-1, with D possibly matching TRBD1 (6 bases). Germline V lookup: CDR1 SGHDT, CDR2 YYEEEE. V was cut by 4 bases and J by 7 bases, with 12 bases left in between. The CDR3 is 13 residues long.

This chain joins TRBV4-1 and TRBJ2-5, with D possibly matching TRBD2 (5 bases). With 1 base removed from V and 1 base from J, the gap between germline ends came to 10 bases. The CDR3 sequence is 15 residues long. Germline values: CDR1 MGHRA, CDR2 YSYEKL. The DNA of the CDR3 is TGCGCCAGCAGCCAAGTCTTAGCGATCCAAGAGACCCAGTACTTC. It translates to CASSQVLAIQETQYF.

This sequence joins TRBV11-2 and TRBJ2-5; D possibly corresponds to TRBD2 (6 bases). V lost 5 bases and J 5 bases, leaving 18 bases between the germline ends. CDR3 size: 15 residues. The germline CDR1 and CDR2 sequences are SGHAT and FQNNGV. The CDR3 bases are TGTGCCAGCAGCCCGGGATCGGGAGTCTGGGAGACCCAGTACTTC. Protein: CASSPGSGVWETQYF.

This clone was detected once. The genes are TRBV28 and TRBJ1-6, with no clear D. This CDR3 has 17 residues. V lost 4 bases and J lost 0, with 13 bases in between. The germline CDR1 and CDR2 sequences are MDHEN and SYDVKM. The DNA for the CDR3 is TGTGCCAGCAGTTCCCAAGCCCTGAGCTCCTATAATTCACCCCTCCACTTT. It translates to CASSSQALSSYNSPLHF.

This chain uses TRBV7-9 with TRBJ1-1; D might be TRBD1 (6 bases). The V gene lost 6 bases and the J gene lost 5 bases, with 19 bases spanning the gap. Germline V gene sequence: CDR1 SEHNR, CDR2 FQNEAQ (reference sequence). The CDR3 has 15 amino acids. The DNA for the CDR3 is TGTGCCAGCAGGATACTCGAGGACAGACGGACTGAAGCTTTCTTT. Encoded protein: CASRILEDRRTEAFF.

The chain combines TRBV18 with TRBJ2-5, with D possibly being TRBD2 (6 bases). V was clipped by 3 bases and J by 5 bases, with 10 bases between them. Germline V gene lookup returns CDR1 KGHSH and CDR2 LQKENI. The CDR3 spans 13 residues. The CDR3 sequence: CASSPGGTETQYF. The CDR3 coding sequence is TGTGCCAGCTCACCTGGCGGGACGGAGACCCAGTACTTC.

The chain uses TRBV6-2 or TRBV6-3 and TRBJ2-1, with 8 bases lining up with TRBD1. CDR1 and CDR2 (germline): MNHEY, SVGEGT. This CDR3 contains 17 residues. With 6 bases clipped from V and 6 bases from J, the junction kept 16 bases outside the gene matches. Here the CDR3 reads CASSTTRWRTGSNEQFF. The DNA of the CDR3 is TGTGCCAGCAGCACTACCCGGTGGAGGACAGGGTCCAATGAGCAGTTCTTC.

This chain links TRBV15 with TRBJ1-3; 9 bases agree with TRBD1. Per the germline V gene, CDR1 is LNHNV and CDR2 is YYDKDF (reference sequence). Losses at the gene ends were 5 bases for V and 2 bases for J; bases not matched to a gene: 7. The length of the CDR3 is 16 residues. The CDR3 region is CATSPGQGTPGNTIYF. The CDR3 DNA sequence: TGTGCCACCAGCCCCGGACAGGGGACCCCTGGAAACACCATATATTTT.

CDR3 protein: CTAGGEARDTQYF. The CDR3 region has the DNA TGTACCGCGGGCGGAGAGGCGCGTGATACGCAGTATTTT. This chain links TRBV28 with TRBJ2-3; weak D call: TRBD2 (5 bases). This CDR3 region has 13 residues. Germline V gene lookup returns CDR1 MDHEN and CDR2 SYDVKM.

The rearrangement joins TRBV5-5 to TRBJ2-7; 8 bases are a match to TRBD2. The junction had 12 bases not matched to a gene; V was cut back by 2 bases and J by 2 bases. This CDR3 contains 17 residues. CDR1 is SGHKS, CDR2 YYEKEE, per germline (reference sequence). CDR3 nucleotides: TGTGCCAGCAGCTTTATCGTGGCTAGCGGGTTCCCCTACGAGCAGTACTTC. It translates to CASSFIVASGFPYEQYF.

The chain joins TRBV2 to TRBJ1-1; D remains ambiguous. Trimming took off 10 bases at V and 1 base at J, with 13 bases between the two ends. The CDR3 has 13 amino acids. Germline V lookup: CDR1 SNHLY, CDR2 FYNNEI. CDR3 sequence (DNA): TGTGCCAACCCCCGGGAGCGGAACACTGAAGCTTTCTTT. Residues: CANPRERNTEAFF.

For the CDR3, the DNA is TGTGCCAGCAGTTTGAGACAGGGCTACGAGCAGTACTTC. It encodes CASSLRQGYEQYF. This chain links TRBV27 with TRBJ2-7, with 7 bases identical to TRBD1. From germline, CDR1 is MNHEY and CDR2 SMNVEV (reference sequence). This CDR3 has 13 residues. J was trimmed by 3 bases and V by 3 bases; bases with no gene match: 2.

The rearrangement links TRBV6-5 to TRBJ1-2, with 7 bases matching TRBD1. Germline V CDR1 and CDR2: MNHEY, SVGAGI. This CDR3 has 12 residues. With V trimmed by 5 bases and J by 7 bases, 4 bases remained unmatched. The CDR3 bases are TGTGCCAGCAGTAAGGGGGCAAGTGGCTACACCTTC. Encoded protein: CASSKGASGYTF.

The CDR3 sequence: CASSQRSGGGANTGELFF. Written as DNA, the CDR3 is TGTGCCAGCAGCCAGCGTAGCGGGGGAGGGGCGAACACCGGGGAGCTGTTTTTT. The chain employs TRBV7-3 and TRBJ2-2; TRBD2 aligns across 9 bases. CDR3 length: 18 residues. The germline V gene encodes CDR1 SGHTA and CDR2 FQGTGA. V shed 5 bases and J 0 bases; nucleotides not matched to a gene: 10.

The V gene is TRBV30, the J gene TRBJ2-5; tentatively, D is TRBD2 (6 bases). The germline gives CDR1 GTSNPN, CDR2 SVGIG (reference sequence). The CDR3 length is 13 residues. Trimming left V 1 base short and J 7 bases short, with 13 bases between. The CDR3 nucleotides read TGTGCCTGGAGTGCCGGCGGGGAGGCGACCCAGTACTTC. Translation: CAWSAGGEATQYF.